The T cell receptor (beta chain) under discussion was sequenced for a study of shared clonotypes between healthy human individuals. Overall study findings and caveats: Larger estimated richness was generally recorded for naive subsets relative to memory subsets. The expectation was that sequencing depth would affect clonotype sharing among donors. When compared with the clonotypes that were shared by all four sorted-subset donors, the non-shared clonotypes turned out to have lower generation probabilities. Clonotype sharing across several donors was observed for roughly 5% of naive CD4 clonotypes.

To note about this clone: The antigen is undetermined.

Repertoires were generated with immunoSEQ multiplex PCR, while TCRdb's copy carries only in-frame clones and drops some. The sample lists roughly 1,800,000 clones; roughly 94% were seen once. It was CD45RO-negative cells, positively selected for CCR7, that made up naive CD8 cells, with terminally differentiated effector memory CD45RA+ cells excluded. V was cut by 0 bases and J by 9 bases, with 13 bases left in between. The CDR3 contains 14 residues. Germline V CDR1 and CDR2: SGHKS, YYEKEE (reference sequence). The chain links TRBV5-5 to TRBJ2-1, with a weak D call TRBD2 (6 bases). Sequencing input: naive CD8+ T cells sorted from blood. The clonotype originates from a man aged 18 to 35 in good health. CDR3 in DNA: TGTGCCAGCAGCTTGGTTGGGGGGAGCGGTGAGCAGTTCTTC. It yields the protein CASSLVGGSGEQFF.